The 8 T cell receptor beta chains below come from one sample, sequenced in a study of blood T cell repertoires in COVID-19. Assay: immunoSEQ multiplex PCR; the TCRdb copy retains only in-frame clones and omits some. The sample carries 260,000 or so clones, over 80% recorded once. Material for sequencing was PBMCs or T cells enriched from blood (not recorded which). The receptors come from a woman aged 30 to 39 with acute COVID-19.

This sequence joins TRBV15 and TRBJ1-2; the match to TRBD1 covers 12 bases. The CDR3 contains 17 residues. Germline CDR1 is LNHNV and CDR2 is YYDKDF (reference sequence). V lost 6 bases to trimming and J lost 5 bases; unmatched junction nucleotides: 13. The CDR3: CATRMTGTGGVRYGYTF. The CDR3 nucleotides are TGTGCCACCAGAATGACCGGGACAGGGGGCGTACGGTATGGCTACACCTTC.

V usage is TRBV6-2 or TRBV6-3 and J usage is TRBJ1-2, with D possibly being TRBD1 (6 bases). Trimming pared 5 bases from V and 9 bases from J, leaving 13 bases between. From germline, CDR1 is MNHEY and CDR2 SVGEGT. This CDR3 contains 12 residues. This CDR3 is CASSTGLWSYTF. CDR3 bases: TGTGCCAGCAGTACAGGGCTATGGAGCTACACCTTC.

Only a few counts were recorded for this clone. The genes are TRBV7-2 and TRBJ2-3; 13 bases map to TRBD2. CDR1 and CDR2 from the germline V gene are SGHTA and FQGNSA. With V trimmed by 6 bases and J by 4 bases, 4 bases remained unmatched. There are 15 residues in the CDR3. The CDR3: CASRRTSGGADTQYF. The CDR3 DNA sequence: TGTGCCAGCAGGCGTACTAGCGGGGGGGCAGATACGCAGTATTTT.

This rearrangement joins TRBV12-3 or TRBV12-4 to TRBJ1-1; maybe TRBD1 (5 bases). V dropped 3 bases and J dropped 5 bases, with 7 bases sitting between them. The CDR3 runs 12 residues. For the CDR3, the DNA is TGTGCCAGCAGTTTGGCAGGGACTGAAGCTTTCTTT. Translation: CASSLAGTEAFF.

The chain has TRBV4-1 and TRBJ2-1; D gene uncertain. The CDR3 contains 14 residues. CDR1 and CDR2 (germline): MGHRA, YSYEKL. The ends were cut back, 0 bases at V and 4 bases at J, with 7 bases in the middle. The CDR3 DNA is TGCGCCAGCAGCCAAGATCCACTTTACAATGAGCAGTTCTTC. Its protein is CASSQDPLYNEQFF.

The chain links TRBV2 to TRBJ2-5; 8 positions match TRBD1. With V trimmed by 6 bases and J by 3 bases, 6 bases remained unmatched. Germline V gene sequence: CDR1 SNHLY, CDR2 FYNNEI. The CDR3 has 14 residues. The CDR3 coding sequence is TGTGCCAGCAGGCCACCGGACAGGGAAGAGACCCAGTACTTC. This sequence encodes CASRPPDREETQYF. The full variable domain, its missing parts supplied by reference TRBV2 and TRBJ2-5, is EPEVTQTPSHQVTQMGQEVILRCVPISNHLYFYWYRQILGQKVEFLVSFYNNEISEKSEIFDDQFSVERPDGSNFTLKIRSTKLEDSAMYFCASRPPDREETQYFGPGTRLLVL.

This clone was found many times. V usage is TRBV30 and J usage is TRBJ2-1; D may be TRBD1 (6 bases). The CDR3 totals 15 residues. V was trimmed by 2 bases and J by 0 bases, leaving 11 bases between them. Germline-derived CDR1 and CDR2 are GTSNPN and SVGIG (reference sequence). The CDR3 sequence: CAWSRGMSSYNEQFF. The CDR3 coding sequence is TGTGCCTGGAGTAGGGGGATGAGCTCCTACAATGAGCAGTTCTTC.

The chain uses TRBV3-1 (or the pseudogene TRBV3-2) and TRBJ2-5, with a weak D call TRBD2 (6 bases). The CDR3 runs to 14 residues. V lost 9 bases to trimming and J lost 1 base, with 15 bases between them. The germline V gene encodes CDR1 LGHDT and CDR2 YNNKEL (reference sequence). CDR3 sequence reads: CASISGVTQETQYF. The CDR3 DNA sequence: TGTGCCAGTATCTCGGGGGTTACCCAAGAGACCCAGTACTTC.